Detailed here is one T cell receptor (beta chain). TCR-alpha and TCR-beta chains were sequenced unpaired. Libraries were prepared by immunoSEQ multiplex PCR; TCRdb keeps only in-frame clonotypes and omits some of them. The table records 50,000 to 65,000 clones, 88% of them present only once. The sample belongs to a study of T cells in tuberculosis. Study-wide points: Some low-affinity tetramer-binding T cells may be absent from this sample.

Thawed, overnight-rested PBMC were stained with GMM-loaded CD1B tetramer, viability dye and anti-CD3, then sorted. The lipid loaded on the CD1B tetramers was C32 glucose monomycolate from Rhodococcus equi. PBMC for tetramer sorting were first depleted of CD14-expressing monocytes. Each donor contributed roughly 100,000 sorted tetramer-negative cells. V gave up 0 bases and J gave up 3 bases, with 9 bases separating them. The CDR3 is made up of 14 amino acids. Germline CDR1 SGHRS, CDR2 YFSETQ. This clonotype originated in an adult woman with latent tuberculosis. The material sequenced was CD1b-GMM tetramer-negative cells sorted from PBMCs. The chain joins TRBV5-1 to TRBJ1-1; D not resolved. The CDR3 region is CASSLVTAHTEAFF. The CDR3 DNA sequence: TGCGCCAGCAGCTTGGTAACAGCACACACTGAAGCTTTCTTT.